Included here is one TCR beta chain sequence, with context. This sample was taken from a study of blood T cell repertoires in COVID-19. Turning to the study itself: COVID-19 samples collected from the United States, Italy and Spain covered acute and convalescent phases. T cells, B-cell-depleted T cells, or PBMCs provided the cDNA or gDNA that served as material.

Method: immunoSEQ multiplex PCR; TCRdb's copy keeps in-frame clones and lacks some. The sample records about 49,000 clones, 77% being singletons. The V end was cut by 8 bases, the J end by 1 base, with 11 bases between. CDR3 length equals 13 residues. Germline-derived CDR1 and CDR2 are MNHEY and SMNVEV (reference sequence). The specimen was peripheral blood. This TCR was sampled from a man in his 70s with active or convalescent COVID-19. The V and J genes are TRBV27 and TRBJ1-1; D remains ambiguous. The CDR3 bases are TGTGCCAGCGCCCTTGGCCGGAACACTGAAGCTTTCTTT. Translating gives CASALGRNTEAFF.